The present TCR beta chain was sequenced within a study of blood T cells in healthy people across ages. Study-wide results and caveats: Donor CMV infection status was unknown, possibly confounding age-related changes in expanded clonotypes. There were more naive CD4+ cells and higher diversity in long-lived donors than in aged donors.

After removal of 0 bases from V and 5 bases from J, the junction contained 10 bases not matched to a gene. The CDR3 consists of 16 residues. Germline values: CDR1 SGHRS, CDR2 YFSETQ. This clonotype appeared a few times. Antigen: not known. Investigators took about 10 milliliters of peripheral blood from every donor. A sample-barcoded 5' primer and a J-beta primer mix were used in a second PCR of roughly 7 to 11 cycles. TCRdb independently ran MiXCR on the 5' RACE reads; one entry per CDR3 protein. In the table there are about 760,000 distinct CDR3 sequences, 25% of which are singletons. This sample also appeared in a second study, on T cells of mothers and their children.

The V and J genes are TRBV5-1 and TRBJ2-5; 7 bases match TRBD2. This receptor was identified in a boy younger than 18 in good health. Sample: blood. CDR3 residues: CASSLAGLGSRETQYF. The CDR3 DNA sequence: TGCGCCAGCAGCTTGGCCGGACTAGGGTCCCGGGAGACCCAGTACTTC.